These T cell receptor beta chains were read from a single sample in a study of T cells in Graves' hyperthyroidism and ophthalmopathy. TCRdb reanalysed the multiplex PCR reads using MiXCR and keeps one entry per CDR3 protein. The sample includes roughly 500,000 distinct CDR3 sequences, around a fifth of them seen just once. The sequenced material came from blood. These receptors came from a woman in her 70s with Graves' ophthalmopathy. CDR3s include the opening cysteine and the closing phenylalanine or tryptophan. D genes are given only for firm matches. A row's size may be missing; if present it is once, few, many or a size class.

>many|TRBJ1-3|TRBV6-1|NA
CASSSSGQDRHGNTIYF
TGTGCCAGCAGTTCCTCCGGACAAGACAGGCATGGAAACACCATATATTTT
>NA|TRBJ2-3|TRBV7-9|TRBD1
CASSPHRGRADTQYF
TGTGCCAGCAGCCCCCACAGGGGACGGGCAGATACGCAGTATTTT
>few|TRBJ2-4|TRBV27|NA
CASSPTGLVAKNIQYF
TGTGCCAGCAGTCCAACAGGGCTGGTAGCCAAAAACATTCAGTACTTC
>many|TRBJ2-7|TRBV11-2|TRBD2
CASTVGTRTYEQYF
TGTGCCAGCACTGTTGGGACTAGGACCTACGAGCAGTACTTC
>few|TRBJ1-1|TRBV12-3/TRBV12-4|TRBD1
CASSSSWGTGLNTEAFF
TGTGCCAGCAGTTCCTCCTGGGGGACAGGGCTGAACACTGAAGCTTTCTTT
>NA|TRBJ2-1|TRBV3-1|NA
CASSPIPANREQFF
TGTGCCAGCAGCCCGATCCCAGCGAACAGGGAGCAGTTCTTC
>NA|TRBJ1-4|TRBV6-1|NA
CASSMSGANEKLFF
TGTGCCAGCAGTATGTCCGGGGCTAATGAAAAACTGTTTTTT
>few|TRBJ1-2|TRBV5-6|TRBD1
CASRAGQLYGYTF
TGTGCCAGCAGGGCGGGACAGCTCTATGGCTACACCTTC
>many|TRBJ2-7|TRBV3-1|TRBD1
CASSQTGKQYF
TGTGCCAGCAGCCAGACAGGGAAGCAGTACTTC
>NA|TRBJ2-5|TRBV20-1|TRBD2
CSAVGTSLQETQYF
TGCAGTGCCGTTGGGACTAGCCTGCAAGAGACCCAGTACTTC
>few|TRBJ2-5|TRBV9|NA
CASSVGLGETQYF
TGTGCCAGCAGCGTAGGGTTGGGAGAGACCCAGTACTTC
>NA|TRBJ1-2|TRBV20-1|TRBD1
CSASFGTGVFRTYGYTF
TGCAGTGCTAGTTTCGGGACAGGGGTTTTTAGAACCTATGGCTACACCTTC
>many|TRBJ1-5|TRBV6-2/TRBV6-3|NA
CASSYGGGQPQHF
TGTGCCAGCAGTTACGGGGGAGGACAGCCCCAGCATTTT
>NA|TRBJ1-5|TRBV15|NA
CATSPSLDNQPQHF
TGTGCCACCAGCCCCTCGTTGGACAATCAGCCCCAGCATTTT
>NA|TRBJ1-6|TRBV27|NA
CASSLEGPFRNSNSPLHF
TGTGCCAGCAGTTTAGAGGGCCCTTTCAGGAACTCTAATTCACCCCTCCACTTT
>few|TRBJ1-1|TRBV5-1|TRBD1
CASSRTQGAETEAFF
TGCGCCAGCAGCAGGACACAGGGGGCTGAGACTGAAGCTTTCTTT
>many|TRBJ2-3|TRBV7-3|TRBD2
CASSPQGLAETQYF
TGTGCCAGCAGCCCCCAAGGACTAGCGGAGACGCAGTATTTT
>NA|TRBJ1-2|TRBV3-1|NA
CASSQRQINYGYTF
TGTGCCAGCAGCCAAAGACAGATTAACTATGGCTACACCTTC
>few|TRBJ2-7|TRBV10-3|NA
CAISASTGAYEQYF
TGTGCCATCAGTGCATCGACAGGCGCCTACGAGCAGTACTTC
>many|TRBJ1-2|TRBV30|NA
CAWSVSGGYTF
TGTGCCTGGAGTGTTTCAGGCGGCTACACCTTC
>NA|TRBJ2-7|TRBV20-1|NA
CSARDIRVGQTEQYF
TGCAGTGCTAGAGATATTCGGGTGGGTCAGACTGAGCAGTACTTC
>NA|TRBJ1-1|TRBV25-1|NA
CASSEYAQQGLAFF
TGTGCCAGCAGTGAATATGCCCAGCAGGGCCTAGCTTTCTTT
>NA|TRBJ2-5|TRBV9|NA
CASSVVGSQETQYF
TGTGCCAGCAGCGTAGTGGGCAGCCAAGAGACCCAGTACTTC
>few|TRBJ1-1|TRBV6-1|TRBD1
CASTLGQGTEAFF
TGTGCCAGCACTTTAGGACAGGGGACTGAAGCTTTCTTT
>few|TRBJ2-1|TRBV30|NA
CAWTHRGKPRGYEQFF
TGTGCCTGGACCCACCGTGGGAAGCCCAGAGGATATGAGCAGTTCTTC
>NA|TRBJ2-7|TRBV11-2|NA
CASSLGTRYEQYF
TGTGCCAGCAGCTTAGGGACACGCTACGAGCAGTACTTC
>NA|TRBJ1-3|TRBV19|NA
CASSIGGGPGNTIYF
TGTGCCAGTAGTATCGGCGGGGGACCTGGAAACACCATATATTTT
>NA|TRBJ2-2|TRBV6-1|NA
CASSPWGDNTGELFF
TGTGCCAGCAGCCCTTGGGGGGATAACACCGGGGAGCTGTTTTTT
>NA|TRBJ2-5|TRBV27|TRBD2
CASRGDYQAETQYF
TGTGCCAGCAGGGGGGACTACCAGGCTGAGACCCAGTACTTC
>NA|TRBJ2-4|TRBV2|NA
CASSDLNIQYF
TGTGCCAGCAGTGATCTGAACATTCAGTACTTC
>NA|TRBJ2-5|TRBV9|NA
CASSVGQREAQTQYF
TGTGCCAGCAGCGTAGGGCAGAGGGAGGCACAGACCCAGTACTTC
>few|TRBJ1-2|TRBV4-3|NA
CASSQEGRGYGYTF
TGCGCCAGCAGCCAAGAAGGACGGGGCTATGGCTACACCTTC
>many|TRBJ1-4|TRBV28|NA
CASSGSEKLFF
TGTGCCAGCAGTGGGTCGGAAAAACTGTTTTTT
>NA|TRBJ2-7|TRBV4-3|NA
CASSQAQGNYEQYF
TGCGCCAGCAGCCAAGCTCAGGGAAACTACGAGCAGTACTTC
>few|TRBJ2-1|TRBV19|NA
CASSIASFPGSSYNEQFF
TGTGCCAGTAGTATAGCGTCCTTTCCCGGGAGCTCCTACAATGAGCAGTTCTTC
>many|TRBJ2-7|TRBV28|TRBD1
CASSLDRAVHEQYF
TGTGCCAGCAGTTTAGACAGGGCCGTTCACGAGCAGTACTTC
>once|TRBJ1-2|TRBV6-1|TRBD1
CASTGQGYSYTF
TGTGCCAGTACGGGACAGGGTTACAGCTACACCTTC
>few|TRBJ1-1|TRBV27|TRBD1
CASLRNRGNTEAFF
TGTGCCAGCCTAAGGAACAGGGGCAACACTGAAGCTTTCTTT
>many|TRBJ1-5|TRBV5-1|NA
CASSFGSLNQPQHF
TGCGCCAGCAGCTTTGGCAGCCTCAATCAGCCCCAGCATTTT
>NA|TRBJ2-7|TRBV27|TRBD2
CASSFEAGSTYEQYF
TGTGCCAGCAGTTTTGAAGCGGGGTCTACCTACGAGCAGTACTTC
>few|TRBJ2-1|TRBV3-1|NA
CASSQDLSGSGNEQFF
TGTGCCAGCAGCCAAGATCTGTCGGGATCGGGCAATGAGCAGTTCTTC
>NA|TRBJ2-7|TRBV15|TRBD2
CATSSGWASGTYEQYF
TGTGCCACCAGCAGTGGGTGGGCTAGCGGAACCTACGAGCAGTACTTC
>many|TRBJ1-2|TRBV30|NA
CAWSVLGYGYTF
TGTGCCTGGAGTGTACTAGGCTACGGCTACACCTTC
>NA|TRBJ2-5|TRBV6-1|NA
CASSVGNGETQYF
TGTGCCAGCTCAGTGGGGAACGGAGAGACCCAGTACTTC
>many|TRBJ2-2|TRBV20-1|TRBD2
CSADGRTGGELFF
TGCAGTGCTGACGGGAGGACGGGCGGGGAGCTGTTTTTT
>NA|TRBJ2-1|TRBV4-3|TRBD2
CASSQELGLADNEQFF
TGCGCCAGCAGCCAAGAATTAGGACTAGCCGACAATGAGCAGTTCTTC
>NA|TRBJ2-2|TRBV14|NA
CASSSLGPGELFF
TGTGCCAGCAGCTCACTAGGTCCCGGGGAGCTGTTTTTT
>few|TRBJ1-1|TRBV6-1|TRBD1
CASRSGTGGGYTEAFF
TGTGCCAGCAGGTCCGGGACAGGGGGCGGGTACACTGAAGCTTTCTTT
>few|TRBJ2-7|TRBV6-2/TRBV6-3|NA
CASSYSTHEQYF
TGTGCCAGCAGTTACTCGACCCACGAGCAGTACTTC
>NA|TRBJ1-4|TRBV4-2|TRBD1
CASSQLGGQGGEKLFF
TGTGCCAGCAGCCAACTTGGGGGACAGGGGGGCGAAAAACTGTTTTTT
>NA|TRBJ2-1|TRBV5-1|TRBD2
CASSVGLAGVGYNEQFF
TGCGCCAGCAGCGTAGGACTAGCGGGAGTTGGCTACAATGAGCAGTTCTTC
>NA|TRBJ2-1|TRBV7-2|NA
CASRTAHHNEQFF
TGTGCCAGCCGGACTGCCCACCACAATGAGCAGTTCTTC
>NA|TRBJ2-1|TRBV5-5|TRBD2
CASSPRAGGVNEQFF
TGTGCCAGCAGCCCCCGGGCGGGGGGAGTCAATGAGCAGTTCTTC
>NA|TRBJ2-1|TRBV4-1|TRBD2
CASSRLAGVVNEQFF
TGCGCCAGCAGCAGACTAGCGGGAGTCGTCAATGAGCAGTTCTTC
>many|TRBJ2-1|TRBV11-2|TRBD2
CASSPGLASNEQFF
TGTGCCAGCAGCCCGGGACTAGCTTCCAATGAGCAGTTCTTC
>many|TRBJ1-1|TRBV30|TRBD1
CASRDRGVLNTEAFF
TGTGCCTCCCGGGACAGGGGGGTACTGAACACTGAAGCTTTCTTT
>many|TRBJ2-7|TRBV11-2|TRBD1
CASSPEGQTAEQYF
TGTGCCAGCAGCCCAGAGGGACAGACCGCGGAGCAGTACTTC
>many|TRBJ2-5|TRBV12-3/TRBV12-4|NA
CASSFNGALQETQYF
TGTGCCAGCAGTTTCAATGGTGCCCTCCAAGAGACCCAGTACTTC
>NA|TRBJ1-2|TRBV5-1|TRBD1
CASSLAGTDGGYTF
TGCGCCAGCAGCTTGGCCGGGACAGATGGAGGCTACACCTTC